This T cell receptor beta chain was sequenced for a study of sequential checkpoint blockade in melanoma. Study at large: After both sequences, patients received maintenance nivolumab.

The germline gives CDR1 SGHVS, CDR2 FNYEAQ. This CDR3 contains 12 residues. Generated by immunoSEQ multiplex PCR, the TCRdb table keeps only in-frame clones and is missing some. The table records around 40,000 clones, more than 80% of them present only once. Indicated treatment: randomized to nivolumab then ipilimumab (arm A) or the reverse (arm B). No patient had prior DNA-damaging chemotherapy. PBMC sorting kept live CD3+CD8+ cells without CD19 or CD56. V and J are TRBV7-6 and TRBJ1-5; the D gene is possibly TRBD1 (6 bases). The receptor was derived from a human donor with melanoma. Source: CD8+ T cells sorted from blood (inferred from file names), taken from a patient given nivolumab and ipilimumab in sequence. CDR3 sequence: CASGGAGQPQHF. CDR3 in DNA: TGTGCGAGCGGGGGCGCGGGTCAGCCCCAGCATTTT.